This T cell receptor (beta chain) was identified during a study of T cell repertoires in cytomegalovirus infection. Study-level information: It can be stated that public TCR beta signatures indicated CMV infection as well as a matching HLA type. General study points: The cumulative frequency of public TCR beta families distinguished individuals who carried CMV together with the relevant HLA. HLA-C-restricted CMV-specific TCR beta clonotypes prevailed in the ex vivo response.

The CDR3 is made up of 17 amino acids. The germline gives CDR1 SGDLS, CDR2 YYNGEE. Trimming took off 4 bases at V and 0 bases at J, with 17 bases between the two ends. This clonotype was recorded at least ten times. Its antigen remains unidentified. TCRdb reprocessed the reads via MiXCR and lists one record per CDR3 protein. The sample contains about a million distinct CDR3 sequences, roughly 30% of which appear only once. The source is a human donor in good health (CMV status not recorded). Some clones in this sample may be carry-over from other donors' samples. The source material was cultured CD8+ T cells from PBMCs, sampled from culture after CMV antigen stimulation. The rearrangement links TRBV9 to TRBJ1-3; tentatively, D is TRBD1 (6 bases). CDR3 DNA: TGTGCCAGCAGCCCACAGGGAGGGGACGCCTCTGGAAACACCATATATTTT. Translating gives CASSPQGGDASGNTIYF.